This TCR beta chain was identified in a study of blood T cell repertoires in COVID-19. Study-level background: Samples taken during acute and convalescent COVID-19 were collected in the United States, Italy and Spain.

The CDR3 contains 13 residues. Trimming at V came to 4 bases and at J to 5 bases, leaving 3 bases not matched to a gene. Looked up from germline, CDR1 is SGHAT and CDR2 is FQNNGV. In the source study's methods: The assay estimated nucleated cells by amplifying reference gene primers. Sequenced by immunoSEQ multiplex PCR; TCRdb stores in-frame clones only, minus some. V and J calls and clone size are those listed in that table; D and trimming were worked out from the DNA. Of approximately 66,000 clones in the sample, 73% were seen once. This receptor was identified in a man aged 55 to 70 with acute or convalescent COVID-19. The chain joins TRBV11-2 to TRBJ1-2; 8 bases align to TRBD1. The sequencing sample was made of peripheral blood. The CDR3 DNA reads TGTGCCAGCAGCTCACAGGGGGGATATGGCTACACCTTC. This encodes CASSSQGGYGYTF.